This T cell receptor beta chain was captured by sequencing in a study of T cells in Graves' hyperthyroidism and ophthalmopathy. CDR3 size: 15 residues. CDR1 is SGHDT, CDR2 YYEEEE, per germline. The V end was cut by 0 bases, the J end by 1 base, with 10 bases between. Amplified TCR beta CDR3 regions came from RNA transcripts. During a first-round RT-PCR of the TCR CDR3, the HTBI primer set was used. TCRdb re-analysed the multiplex PCR reads in MiXCR, keeping a single row per CDR3 protein. The sample records 500,000 to 550,000 distinct CDR3 sequences, 20% being singletons. This sequence was found in a man aged 18 to 29 with Graves' hyperthyroidism. The source material was blood. V usage is TRBV5-6 and J usage is TRBJ1-1; D call uncertain. CDR3 sequence (DNA): TGTGCCAGCAGCTTGGTTGTTTTGGGGAACACTGAAGCTTTCTTT. It codes for CASSLVVLGNTEAFF. The full variable domain, with the rest looked up from reference TRBV5-6 and TRBJ1-1, is DAGVTQSPTHLIKTRGQQVTLRCSPKSGHDTVSWYQQALGQGPQFIFQYYEEEERQRGNFPDRFSGHQFPNYSSELNVNALLLGDSALYLCASSLVVLGNTEAFFGQGTRLTVV.